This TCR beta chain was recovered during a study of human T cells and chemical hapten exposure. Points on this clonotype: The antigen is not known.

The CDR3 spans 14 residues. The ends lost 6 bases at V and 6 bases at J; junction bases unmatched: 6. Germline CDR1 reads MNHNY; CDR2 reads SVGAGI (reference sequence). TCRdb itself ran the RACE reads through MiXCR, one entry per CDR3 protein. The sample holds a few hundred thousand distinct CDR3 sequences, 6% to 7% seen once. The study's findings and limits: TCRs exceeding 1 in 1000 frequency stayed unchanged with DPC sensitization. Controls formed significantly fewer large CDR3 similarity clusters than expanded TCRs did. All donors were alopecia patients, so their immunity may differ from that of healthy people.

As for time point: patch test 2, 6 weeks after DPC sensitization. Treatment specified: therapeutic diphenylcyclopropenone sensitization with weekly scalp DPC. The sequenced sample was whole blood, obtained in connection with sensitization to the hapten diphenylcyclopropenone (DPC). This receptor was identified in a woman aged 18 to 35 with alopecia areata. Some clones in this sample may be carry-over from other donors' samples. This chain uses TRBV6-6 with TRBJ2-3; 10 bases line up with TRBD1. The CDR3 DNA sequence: TGTGCCAGCAGCCAGAGACAGGGGGCGGATACGCAGTATTTT. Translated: CASSQRQGADTQYF.